This T cell receptor (beta chain) was recovered during a study of breast tumors, draining lymph nodes, adjacent tissues. Overall study findings and caveats: Findings are consistent with lymph node origin and intratumoral expansion of most tumor T cells. Tumor TCR diversity was below lymph nodes but above nontumor tissue. Tumor T cell lymph node origin was a supported hypothesis, not proven.

TCRdb passed the multiplex PCR reads through MiXCR, listing each CDR3 protein once. The sample yields 150,000 to 200,000 distinct CDR3 sequences, roughly 30% seen once. Samples came from axillary lymph nodes draining the breast cancer. Germline V lookup: CDR1 SGHDN, CDR2 FVKESK. This CDR3 spans 13 amino acids. Trimming removed 6 bases from V and 6 bases from J; junction bases left unmatched: 6. This clonotype came up a few times. Its antigen remains unidentified. The chain has TRBV14 and TRBJ2-7; 9 bases match TRBD1. The sequence was collected from a female donor with breast cancer. Some clones in this sample may be carry-over from other donors' samples. Sequenced material: axillary lymph node tissue. The CDR3 nucleotides are TGTGCCAGCAGTTACGGACAGGGGTTCGAGCAGTACTTC. Translating it yields CASSYGQGFEQYF.